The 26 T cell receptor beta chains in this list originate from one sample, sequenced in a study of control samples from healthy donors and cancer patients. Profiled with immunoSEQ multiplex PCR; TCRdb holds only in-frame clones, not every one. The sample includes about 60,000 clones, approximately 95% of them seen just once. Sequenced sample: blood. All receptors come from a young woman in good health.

In DNA, the CDR3 is TGTGCCAGCAGTGAAGGTATAGGATCCGGAGGGACTGAAGCTTTCTTT. Its translation: CASSEGIGSGGTEAFF. This chain connects TRBV6-1 to TRBJ1-1; no definite D call. V lost 1 base and J lost 5, with 17 bases in between. This CDR3 is built from 16 residues. Per germline, CDR1 MNHNS and CDR2 SASEGT.

The CDR3 reads CASSAGASGTDTQYF. CDR3 coding DNA: TGTGCCAGCAGTGCGGGGGCTAGCGGCACAGATACGCAGTATTTT. This chain links TRBV6-4 with TRBJ2-3, with D tentatively TRBD1 or TRBD2 (6 bases each). CDR1 and CDR2 from the germline V gene are MRHNA and SNTAGT. This CDR3 contains 15 residues. The germline V and J ends were trimmed by 4 bases and 1 base, with 12 bases remaining between them.

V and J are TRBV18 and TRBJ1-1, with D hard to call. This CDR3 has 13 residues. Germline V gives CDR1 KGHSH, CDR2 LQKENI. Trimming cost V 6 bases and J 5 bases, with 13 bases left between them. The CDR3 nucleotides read TGTGCCAGCTCCCCCCTCGCGGCGACTGAAGCTTTCTTT. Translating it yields CASSPLAATEAFF. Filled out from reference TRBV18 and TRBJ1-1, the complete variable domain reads NAGVMQNPRHLVRRRGQEARLRCSPMKGHSHVYWYRQLPEEGLKFMVYLQKENIIDESGMPKERFSAEFPKEGPSILRIQQVVRGDSAAYFCASSPLAATEAFFGQGTRLTVV.

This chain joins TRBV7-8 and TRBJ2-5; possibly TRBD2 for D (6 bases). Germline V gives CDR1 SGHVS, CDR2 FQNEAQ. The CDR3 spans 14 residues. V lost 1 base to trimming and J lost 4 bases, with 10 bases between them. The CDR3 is CASSLGGGGETQYF. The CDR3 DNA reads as TGTGCCAGCAGCTTAGGTGGGGGAGGAGAGACCCAGTACTTC.

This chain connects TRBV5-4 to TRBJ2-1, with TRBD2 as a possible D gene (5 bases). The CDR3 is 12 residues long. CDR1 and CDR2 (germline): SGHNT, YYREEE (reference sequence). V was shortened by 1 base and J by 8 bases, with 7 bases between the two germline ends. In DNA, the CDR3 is TGTGCCAGCAGCTTGCCCGGGGATGAGCAGTTCTTC. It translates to CASSLPGDEQFF.

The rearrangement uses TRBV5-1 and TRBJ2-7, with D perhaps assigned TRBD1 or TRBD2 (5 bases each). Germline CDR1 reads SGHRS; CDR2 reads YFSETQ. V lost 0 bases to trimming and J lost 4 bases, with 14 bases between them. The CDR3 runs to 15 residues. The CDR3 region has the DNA TGCGCCAGCAGCTTGGTAGTCGGGACCCAATACGAGCAGTACTTC. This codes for CASSLVVGTQYEQYF.

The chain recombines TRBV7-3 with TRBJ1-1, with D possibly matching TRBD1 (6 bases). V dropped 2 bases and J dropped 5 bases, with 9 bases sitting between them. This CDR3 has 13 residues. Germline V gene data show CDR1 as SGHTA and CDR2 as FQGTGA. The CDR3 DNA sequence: TGTGCCAGCAGCTTACAGGGGAATACTGAAGCTTTCTTT. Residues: CASSLQGNTEAFF. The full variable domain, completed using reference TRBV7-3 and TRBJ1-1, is GAGVSQTPSNKVTEKGKYVELRCDPISGHTALYWYRQSLGQGPEFLIYFQGTGAADDSGLPNDRFFAVRPEGSVSTLKIQRTERGDSAVYLCASSLQGNTEAFFGQGTRLTVV.

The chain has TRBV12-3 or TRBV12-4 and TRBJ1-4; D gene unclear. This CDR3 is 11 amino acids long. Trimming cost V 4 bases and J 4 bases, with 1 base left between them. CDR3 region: CASSYNEKLFF. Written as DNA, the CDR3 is TGTGCCAGCAGTTATAATGAAAAACTGTTTTTT.

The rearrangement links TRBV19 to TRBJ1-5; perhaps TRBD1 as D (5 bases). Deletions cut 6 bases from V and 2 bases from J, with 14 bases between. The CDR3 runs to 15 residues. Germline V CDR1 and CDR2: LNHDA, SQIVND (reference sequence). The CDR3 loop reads CASSIGGTGNQPQHF. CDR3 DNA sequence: TGTGCCAGTAGCATCGGGGGGACTGGCAATCAGCCCCAGCATTTT.

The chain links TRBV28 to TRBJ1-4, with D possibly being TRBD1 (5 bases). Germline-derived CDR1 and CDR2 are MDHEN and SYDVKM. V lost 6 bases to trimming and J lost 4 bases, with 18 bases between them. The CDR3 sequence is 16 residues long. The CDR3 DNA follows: TGTGCCAGCAGCCCCCTCGGCAGGGATATTAATGAAAAACTGTTTTTT. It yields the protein CASSPLGRDINEKLFF.

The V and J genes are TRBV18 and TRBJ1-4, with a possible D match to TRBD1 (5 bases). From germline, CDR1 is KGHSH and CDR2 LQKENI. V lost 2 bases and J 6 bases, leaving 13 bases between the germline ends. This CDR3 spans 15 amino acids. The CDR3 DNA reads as TGTGCCAGCTCACCAAATCCGGGGCCCTATGAAAAACTGTTTTTT. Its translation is CASSPNPGPYEKLFF. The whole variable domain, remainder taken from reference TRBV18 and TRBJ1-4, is NAGVMQNPRHLVRRRGQEARLRCSPMKGHSHVYWYRQLPEEGLKFMVYLQKENIIDESGMPKERFSAEFPKEGPSILRIQQVVRGDSAAYFCASSPNPGPYEKLFFGSGTQLSVL.

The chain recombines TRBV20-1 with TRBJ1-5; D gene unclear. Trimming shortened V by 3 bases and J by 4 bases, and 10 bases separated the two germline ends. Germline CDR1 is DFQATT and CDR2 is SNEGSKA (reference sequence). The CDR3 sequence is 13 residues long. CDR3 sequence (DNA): TGCAGTGCTAGTCCCAACCGAAATCAGCCCCAGCATTTT. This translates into CSASPNRNQPQHF.

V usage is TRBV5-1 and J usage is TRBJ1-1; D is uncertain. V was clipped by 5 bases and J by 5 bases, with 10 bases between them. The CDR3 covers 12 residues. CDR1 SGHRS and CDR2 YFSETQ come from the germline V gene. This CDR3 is CASRSAGTEAFF. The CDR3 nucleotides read TGCGCCAGCAGGTCGGCGGGGACTGAAGCTTTCTTT.

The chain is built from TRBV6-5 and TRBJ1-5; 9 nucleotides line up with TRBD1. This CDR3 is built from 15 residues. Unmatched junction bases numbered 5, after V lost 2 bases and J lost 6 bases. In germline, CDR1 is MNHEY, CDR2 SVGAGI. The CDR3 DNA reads TGTGCCAGCAGTTACGTGGGACAGGGCGGTCAGCCCCAGCATTTT. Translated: CASSYVGQGGQPQHF.

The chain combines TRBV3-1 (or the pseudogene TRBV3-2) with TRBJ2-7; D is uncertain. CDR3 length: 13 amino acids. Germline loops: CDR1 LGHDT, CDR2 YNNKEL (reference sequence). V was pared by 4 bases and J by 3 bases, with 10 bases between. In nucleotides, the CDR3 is TGTGCCAGCAGCCTCGACCTAAGCTACGAGCAGTACTTC. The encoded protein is CASSLDLSYEQYF.

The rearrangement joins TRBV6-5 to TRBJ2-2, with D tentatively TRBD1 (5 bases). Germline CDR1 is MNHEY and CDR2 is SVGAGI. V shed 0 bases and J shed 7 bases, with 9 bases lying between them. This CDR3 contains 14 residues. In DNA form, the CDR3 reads TGTGCCAGCAGTTACTCAGCAGGGAACGGGGAGCTGTTTTTT. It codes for CASSYSAGNGELFF.

CDR3 residues: CASSLSAQTTDTQYF. DNA for the CDR3: TGTGCCAGCAGCTTAAGTGCTCAGACCACAGATACGCAGTATTTT. The chain combines TRBV7-7 with TRBJ2-3; D ambiguous. The germline gives CDR1 SSHAT, CDR2 FNYEAQ (reference sequence). Between the trimmed V and J ends, which lost 2 bases and 2 bases, there was a span of 11 bases. This CDR3 has 15 amino acids.

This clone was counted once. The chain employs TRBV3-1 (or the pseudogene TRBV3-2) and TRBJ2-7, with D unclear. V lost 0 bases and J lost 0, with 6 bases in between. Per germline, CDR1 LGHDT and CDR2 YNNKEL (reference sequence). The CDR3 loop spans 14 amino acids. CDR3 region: CASSQETSSYEQYF. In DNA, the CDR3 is TGTGCCAGCAGCCAAGAAACATCCTCCTACGAGCAGTACTTC.

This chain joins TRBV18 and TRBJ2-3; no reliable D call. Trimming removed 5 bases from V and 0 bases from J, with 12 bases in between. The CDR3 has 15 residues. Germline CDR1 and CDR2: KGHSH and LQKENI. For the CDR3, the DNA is TGTGCCAGCTCATTACTCCCTTCAAGCACAGATACGCAGTATTTT. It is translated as CASSLLPSSTDTQYF.

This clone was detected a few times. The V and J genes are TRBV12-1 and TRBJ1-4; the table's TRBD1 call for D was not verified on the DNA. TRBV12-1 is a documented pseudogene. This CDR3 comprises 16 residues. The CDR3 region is CASSGSRQNSPEKLFF. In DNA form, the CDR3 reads TGTGCCAGCAGCGGCTCCCGACAGAACTCACCTGAAAAACTGTTTTTT.

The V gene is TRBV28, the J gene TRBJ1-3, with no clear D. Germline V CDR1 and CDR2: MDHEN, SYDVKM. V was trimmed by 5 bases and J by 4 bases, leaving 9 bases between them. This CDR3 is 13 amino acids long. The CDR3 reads CASSGTAGNTIYF. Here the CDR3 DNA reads TGTGCCAGCAGTGGCACAGCCGGAAACACCATATATTTT.

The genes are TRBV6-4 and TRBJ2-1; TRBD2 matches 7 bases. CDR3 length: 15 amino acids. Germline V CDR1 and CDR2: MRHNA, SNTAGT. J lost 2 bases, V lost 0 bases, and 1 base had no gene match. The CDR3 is CASSDSGGAYNEQFF. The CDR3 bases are TGTGCCAGCAGTGACTCGGGGGGGGCCTACAATGAGCAGTTCTTC.

The CDR3 coding sequence is TGTGCCAGCAGCTATAGAGGATCGGTACAAGCTAACTATGGCTACACCTTC. The encoded protein is CASSYRGSVQANYGYTF. The V call is TRBV11-2, the J call TRBJ1-2, with D unresolved. The CDR3 has 17 residues. The germline V and J ends were trimmed by 4 bases and 0 bases, with 18 bases remaining between them. CDR1 and CDR2 (germline): SGHAT, FQNNGV.

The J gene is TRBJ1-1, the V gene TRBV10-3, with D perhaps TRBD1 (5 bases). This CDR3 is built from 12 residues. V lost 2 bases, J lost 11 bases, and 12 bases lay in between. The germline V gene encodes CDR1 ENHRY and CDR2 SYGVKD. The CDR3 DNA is TGTGCCATCAGTGAGGGACCCGGGGCGGCTTTCTTT. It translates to CAISEGPGAAFF.

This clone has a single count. In DNA, the CDR3 is TGTGCCAGCAGCTTAGCCGGGGGGGCCTACGAGCAGTACTTC. The encoded protein is CASSLAGGAYEQYF. The J gene is TRBJ2-7, the V gene TRBV11-2; 8 bases agree with TRBD2. V lost 1 base to trimming and J lost 2 bases; unmatched junction nucleotides: 1. This CDR3 spans 14 amino acids. CDR1 and CDR2 from the germline V gene are SGHAT and FQNNGV.

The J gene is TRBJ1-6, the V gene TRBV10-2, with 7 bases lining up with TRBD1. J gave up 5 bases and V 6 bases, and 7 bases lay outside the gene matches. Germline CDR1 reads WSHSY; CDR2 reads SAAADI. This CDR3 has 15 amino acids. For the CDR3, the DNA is TGCGCCAGCAGGGACGGGACAGTAGATAATTCACCCCTCCACTTT. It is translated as CASRDGTVDNSPLHF.